This T cell receptor beta chain was recorded in a study of beta chain features in type 1 diabetes. The study reverse transcribed the entire isolated RNA, so it sequenced expressed TCRB transcripts. Repertoires were generated with immunoSEQ multiplex PCR, while TCRdb's copy carries only in-frame clones and drops some. In the table there are roughly 610,000 clones, about 16% of which are singletons. V lost 5 bases and J lost 0, with 15 bases in between. The CDR3 runs 16 residues. The V gene's germline CDR1 is SGHRS and CDR2 YFSETQ. General study results and limits: Patients' naive, central memory and regulatory TCRB repertoires appeared more alike than those of healthy donors.

Turning to this clone: The antigen is unknown.

Specimen: naive CD4+ T cells from blood. J is TRBJ2-1 and V is TRBV5-1; D perhaps matches TRBD2 (6 bases). The TCR originated in a man younger than 35 in good health. The CDR3 loop reads CASRDGTRSSYNEQFF. The CDR3 DNA sequence: TGCGCCAGCAGAGATGGGACTCGGAGCTCCTACAATGAGCAGTTCTTC.